Listed below are T cell receptor beta chains from one sample, sequenced in a study of human T cells and chemical hapten exposure. TCRdb re-derived calls from the RACE reads in MiXCR, one entry per CDR3 protein. The sample consists of 110,000 or so distinct CDR3 sequences, 9.2% of them appearing once. The starting material was whole blood, obtained in connection with sensitization to the hapten diphenylcyclopropenone (DPC). The receptors originated from a woman between 40 and 55 years old with alopecia areata. Some clones in this sample may be carry-over from other donors' samples. CDR3s include the opening cysteine and the closing phenylalanine or tryptophan. D genes are given only for firm matches. Some rows mark clone size as missing; the rest say once, few, many or name a class of expanded clone.

v_gene: TRBV6-2/TRBV6-3; j_gene: TRBJ2-7; abundance: many; d_gene: TRBD2; CDR3nt: TGTGCCAGCAGACGGGAGGGCTCCTACGAGCAGTACTTC; CDR3aa: CASRREGSYEQYF
v_gene: TRBV27; j_gene: TRBJ2-4; abundance: many; d_gene: -; CDR3nt: TGTGCCAGCAGTTTATCTAGGGATAGCATTCAGTACTTC; CDR3aa: CASSLSRDSIQYF
v_gene: TRBV4-3; j_gene: TRBJ2-2; abundance: many; d_gene: -; CDR3nt: TGCGCCAGCAGCCCGGGAAACACCGGGGAGCTGTTTTTT; CDR3aa: CASSPGNTGELFF
v_gene: TRBV6-5; j_gene: TRBJ1-1; abundance: -; d_gene: -; CDR3nt: TGTGCCAGCAGTTCGGGCCTTTGGACTGAAGCTTTCTTT; CDR3aa: CASSSGLWTEAFF
v_gene: TRBV5-1; j_gene: TRBJ2-4; abundance: many; d_gene: -; CDR3nt: TGCGCCAGCAGCACGGGGGACCACCCCCCCAAAAACATTCAGTACTTC; CDR3aa: CASSTGDHPPKNIQYF
v_gene: TRBV28; j_gene: TRBJ2-5; abundance: many; d_gene: -; CDR3nt: TGTGCCAGCACAGAAGACCAAGAGACCCAGTACTTC; CDR3aa: CASTEDQETQYF
v_gene: TRBV2; j_gene: TRBJ1-2; abundance: many; d_gene: -; CDR3nt: TGTGCCAGCAGCTACCGGGACAACAACTATGGCTACACCTTC; CDR3aa: CASSYRDNNYGYTF
v_gene: TRBV6-2/TRBV6-3; j_gene: TRBJ2-6; abundance: many; d_gene: -; CDR3nt: TGTGCCAGCAGTTACCGGTGGTCTGGGGCCAACGTCCTGACTTTC; CDR3aa: CASSYRWSGANVLTF
v_gene: TRBV6-2/TRBV6-3; j_gene: TRBJ1-5; abundance: few; d_gene: -; CDR3nt: TGTGCCAGCAGTTACTCGAGGGTCTTCCAGCATTTT; CDR3aa: CASSYSRVFQHF
v_gene: TRBV7-7; j_gene: TRBJ2-2; abundance: -; d_gene: -; CDR3nt: TGTGCCAGCAGCTTAAGGGGAGGGGAGCTGTTTTTT; CDR3aa: CASSLRGGELFF
v_gene: TRBV6-6; j_gene: TRBJ2-2; abundance: many; d_gene: -; CDR3nt: TGTGCCAGCAGTTCCCGTCCGGCCAGGGCATCCACCGGGGAGCTGTTTTTT; CDR3aa: CASSSRPARASTGELFF
v_gene: TRBV4-1; j_gene: TRBJ2-1; abundance: -; d_gene: -; CDR3nt: TGCGCCAGCAGACATTCCAGGGCGGAAGAGCAGTTCTTC; CDR3aa: CASRHSRAEEQFF